This TCR beta chain was profiled in a study of cytomegalovirus exposure and HLA in healthy donors. The germline gives CDR1 MGHDK, CDR2 SYGVNS. The CDR3 totals 14 residues. Trimming removed 0 bases at V and 6 bases at J, with 8 bases between. Amplification used 60 Vbeta primers and 13 Jbeta primers. The table came from immunoSEQ multiplex PCR; TCRdb's copy has only in-frame clones and leaves some out. The table has approximately 170,000 clones, 68% seen once; the top ten hold 4.5%. The sequencing sample was made of PBMCs. The chain joins TRBV25-1 to TRBJ2-2, with TRBD1 as a possible D gene (5 bases). This receptor was obtained from a woman aged 18-29 years in good health and CMV-seropositive. CDR3 region: CASSEYIGAGELFF. The DNA of the CDR3 is TGTGCCAGCAGTGAATATATAGGGGCCGGGGAGCTGTTTTTT. Variable domain in full (rest from reference TRBV25-1 and TRBJ2-2): EADIYQTPRYLVIGTGKKITLECSQTMGHDKMYWYQQDPGMELHLIHYSYGVNSTEKGDLSSESTVSRIRTEHFPLTLESARPSHTSQYLCASSEYIGAGELFFGEGSRLTVL.